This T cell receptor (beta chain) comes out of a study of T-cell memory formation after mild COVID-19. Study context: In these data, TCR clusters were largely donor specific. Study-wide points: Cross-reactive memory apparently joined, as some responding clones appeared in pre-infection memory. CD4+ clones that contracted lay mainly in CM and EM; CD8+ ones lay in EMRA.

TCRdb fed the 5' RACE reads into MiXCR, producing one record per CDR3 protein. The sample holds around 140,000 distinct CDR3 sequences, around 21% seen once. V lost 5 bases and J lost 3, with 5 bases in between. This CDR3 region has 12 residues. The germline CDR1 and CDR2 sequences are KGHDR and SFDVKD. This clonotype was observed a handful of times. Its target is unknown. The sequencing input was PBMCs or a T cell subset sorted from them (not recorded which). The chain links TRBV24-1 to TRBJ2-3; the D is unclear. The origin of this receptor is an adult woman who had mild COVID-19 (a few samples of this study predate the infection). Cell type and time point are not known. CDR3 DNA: TGTGCCACCAGTGGGGGAACAGATACGCAGTATTTT. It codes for CATSGGTDTQYF.